This entry features one T cell receptor beta chain sequence. Its antigen remains unidentified. This sample was taken from a study of shared clonotypes between healthy human individuals. Overall study: The plates for each donor numbered three CD4 naive, three CD4 memory, two CD8 naive and one CD8 memory.

General observations from the study: Naive CD4 clonotypes were shared across a handful of donors at 5% to 6%.

Donors were healthy HIV-negative adults without recently reported acute infections or vaccinations. Adult Caucasians living in Nashville, Tennessee made up all of the donors. The CDR3 length is 13 residues. Germline CDR1 is SEHNR and CDR2 is FQNEAQ (reference sequence). V shed 7 bases and J shed 2 bases, with 9 bases lying between them. Data came from immunoSEQ multiplex PCR; TCRdb stores just in-frame clones and leaves some out. The repertoire holds around 2.5 million clones, with approximately 93% as singletons. The sequenced sample was naive CD4+ T cells from PBMCs. Subset of the sample: CD45RA+ positively selected. J is TRBJ1-5 and V is TRBV7-9, with no clear D. The sequence was obtained from a man in his late teens or twenties in good health. Some clones in this sample may be carry-over from other donors' samples. The chain's CDR3 is CASTRGGNQPQHF. CDR3 in DNA: TGTGCCAGCACCAGAGGCGGCAATCAGCCCCAGCATTTT.